This T cell receptor beta chain stems from a study of T cell responses to AZD1222 COVID-19 vaccine. The germline gives CDR1 SGHAT, CDR2 FQNNGV. The CDR3 contains 13 residues. Trimming removed 3 bases at V and 4 bases at J, with 8 bases between. This table comes from immunoSEQ multiplex PCR, and its TCRdb copy is limited to in-frame clones, with some not included. The sample yields about 92,000 clones, roughly 88% seen once. The chain has TRBV11-2 and TRBJ2-3; either TRBD1 or TRBD2 may supply D (5 bases each). The sequenced sample was peripheral blood, obtained on day 0 of AZD1222 vaccination. This sequence was found in an adult in good health. CDR3 coding DNA: TGTGCCAGCAGCTTTCGGGGCGCAGATACGCAGTATTTT. Encoded protein: CASSFRGADTQYF.